One sample yielded the 30 T cell receptor beta chains listed below, sequenced in a study of blood T cell repertoires in COVID-19. Here immunoSEQ multiplex PCR was the method, and the copy in TCRdb shows in-frame clones only, minus some. The data show under 250,000 clones, 83% seen once. Sequenced: peripheral blood. Receptor source: a woman between 40 and 55 years old with active or convalescent COVID-19.

This clone occurred once. V gene TRBV7-9 combines with J gene TRBJ2-3, with D possibly TRBD2 on 7 matching bases. Germline assignment: CDR1 SEHNR and CDR2 FQNEAQ (reference sequence). Trimming removed 8 bases at V and 1 base at J, with 13 bases between. This CDR3 contains 14 residues. The CDR3 protein is CASRLGGGTDTQYF. CDR3 bases: TGTGCCAGCCGCCTAGGGGGGGGCACAGATACGCAGTATTTT.

The V and J genes are TRBV5-1 and TRBJ2-7, with a possible D match to TRBD1 (5 bases). V was clipped by 4 bases and J by 2 bases, with 16 bases between them. Looked up from germline, CDR1 is SGHRS and CDR2 is YFSETQ. The CDR3 loop spans 15 amino acids. Here the CDR3 DNA reads TGCGCCAGCAGCCCTCCGAACAGGTTTACCTACGAGCAGTACTTC. This encodes CASSPPNRFTYEQYF.

This chain joins TRBV30 and TRBJ2-1, with TRBD1 identical over 9 bases. The junction had 14 bases not matched to a gene; V was cut back by 1 base and J by 4 bases. The CDR3 spans 18 residues. Germline V gives CDR1 GTSNPN, CDR2 SVGIG (reference sequence). The CDR3 nucleotides read TGTGCCTGGAGTGCAAGATTAGGACAGGGGAAGACTTACAATGAGCAGTTCTTC. Translating gives CAWSARLGQGKTYNEQFF.

This clone was seen a single time. J is TRBJ2-7 and V is TRBV20-1; TRBD2 matches at 7 bases. Trimming at V came to 3 bases and at J to 1 base, leaving 6 bases not matched to a gene. There are 14 residues in the CDR3. Germline-derived CDR1 and CDR2 are DFQATT and SNEGSKA (reference sequence). In DNA form, the CDR3 reads TGCAGTGCTAGTTCTAGCGGTTCTTCCTACGAGCAGTACTTC. It is translated as CSASSSGSSYEQYF.

V and J are TRBV19 and TRBJ2-1; D perhaps matches TRBD1 (5 bases). Trimming took off 6 bases at V and 6 bases at J, with 12 bases between the two ends. CDR1 LNHDA and CDR2 SQIVND come from the germline V gene (reference sequence). The CDR3 consists of 13 residues. The CDR3 DNA reads TGTGCCAGTAGAGCAGGGCCCAGCAATGAGCAGTTCTTC. Translation gives CASRAGPSNEQFF.

The rearrangement links TRBV4-2 to TRBJ2-1; TRBD2 aligns across 10 bases. The germline gives CDR1 LGHNA, CDR2 YNFKEQ. This CDR3 region has 17 residues. After removal of 0 bases from V and 2 bases from J, the junction contained 4 bases not matched to a gene. CDR3 coding DNA: TGTGCCAGCAGCCAAGACTTTACTAGCGGGACCTACAATGAGCAGTTCTTC. Protein product: CASSQDFTSGTYNEQFF.

V usage is TRBV24-1 and J usage is TRBJ2-1, with D unresolved. This CDR3 is built from 16 residues. The germline V and J ends were trimmed by 7 bases and 3 bases, with 18 bases remaining between them. Per the germline V gene, CDR1 is KGHDR and CDR2 is SFDVKD. CDR3 region: CATSLEPTGFYNEQFF. The CDR3 DNA reads TGTGCCACCAGCCTCGAGCCCACCGGTTTCTACAATGAGCAGTTCTTC.

The chain is built from TRBV16 and TRBJ1-2, with D uncertain. Germline CDR1 KGHSY, CDR2 FQNENV. CDR3 size: 14 residues. Between the trimmed V and J ends, which lost 4 bases and 7 bases, there was a span of 16 bases. CDR3 loop: CASSPIVSGVGYTF. The CDR3, as DNA: TGTGCCAGCAGCCCCATCGTGAGCGGGGTTGGCTACACCTTC.

The rearrangement joins TRBV29-1 to TRBJ1-1; no firm D call. The V end was cut by 6 bases, the J end by 7 bases, with 6 bases between. This CDR3 is built from 9 residues. Germline CDR1 reads SQVTM; CDR2 reads ANQGSEA. This CDR3 reads CSVEYEAFF. CDR3 nucleotide sequence: TGCAGCGTGGAGTATGAAGCTTTCTTT.

This chain connects TRBV7-9 to TRBJ1-2, with D hard to call. This CDR3 has 17 residues. CDR1 is SEHNR, CDR2 FQNEAQ, per germline (reference sequence). The germline V and J ends were trimmed by 4 bases and 1 base, with 19 bases remaining between them. This CDR3 is CASSSSEASHLNYGYTF. The CDR3 nucleotides are TGTGCCAGCAGCTCCTCTGAAGCTAGCCACCTTAACTATGGCTACACCTTC.

The chain uses TRBV5-1 and TRBJ1-4, with 7 bases that match TRBD1. Germline CDR1 reads SGHRS; CDR2 reads YFSETQ. The ends lost 0 bases at V and 0 bases at J; junction bases unmatched: 8. The CDR3 covers 18 residues. This CDR3 reads CASSLGPGGYATNEKLFF. Here the CDR3 DNA reads TGCGCCAGCAGCTTGGGTCCAGGGGGATATGCAACTAATGAAAAACTGTTTTTT.

The chain uses TRBV27 and TRBJ1-2, with TRBD1 matching over 7 bases. The CDR3 is made up of 13 amino acids. V was clipped by 2 bases and J by 8 bases; unmatched bases: 5. The germline gives CDR1 MNHEY, CDR2 SMNVEV (reference sequence). The CDR3: CASSLADRRGYTF. DNA for the CDR3: TGTGCCAGCAGTTTAGCGGACAGGCGAGGCTACACCTTC.

This chain uses TRBV23-1 with TRBJ1-1; 7 bases align to TRBD1. Being an ORF, TRBV23-1 has a function that is uncertain. Trimming removed 0 bases from V and 5 bases from J; junction bases left unmatched: 15. CDR3 length: 18 residues. CDR3 region: CASSQSRQGGIGGTEAFF. CDR3 in DNA: TGCGCCAGCAGTCAATCGAGACAGGGAGGCATTGGGGGAACTGAAGCTTTCTTT.

This chain uses TRBV27 with TRBJ1-2; a weak D match, TRBD1 (5 bases). The V and J ends lost 10 bases and 5 bases respectively, with 23 bases between them. Germline V gives CDR1 MNHEY, CDR2 SMNVEV (reference sequence). There are 15 residues in the CDR3. This CDR3 reads CATYNLGGVGYGYTF. CDR3 in DNA: TGTGCCACCTATAACTTGGGGGGGGTAGGATATGGCTACACCTTC.

Written as DNA, the CDR3 is TGTGCCAGCAGCCTCGGAGCTAGCGGGAGTAACACAGATACGCAGTATTTT. This gives the protein CASSLGASGSNTDTQYF. The rearrangement joins TRBV7-3 to TRBJ2-3; 10 bases fit TRBD2. This CDR3 spans 17 amino acids. The V gene's germline CDR1 is SGHTA and CDR2 FQGTGA. V was clipped by 5 bases and J by 2 bases; unmatched bases: 10. Full variable domain (missing parts from reference TRBV7-3 and TRBJ2-3): GAGVSQTPSNKVTEKGKYVELRCDPISGHTALYWYRQSLGQGPEFLIYFQGTGAADDSGLPNDRFFAVRPEGSVSTLKIQRTERGDSAVYLCASSLGASGSNTDTQYFGPGTRLTVL.

CDR3 in amino acids: CASSQEGGDRGYGYTF. The CDR3 nucleotides are TGTGCCAGCAGCCAAGAAGGGGGGGACCGGGGCTATGGCTACACCTTC. The rearrangement uses TRBV4-2 and TRBJ1-2; D is possibly TRBD1 (6 bases). Germline loops: CDR1 LGHNA, CDR2 YNFKEQ. The CDR3 consists of 16 residues. V lost 0 bases and J lost 4, with 15 bases in between.

CDR3 coding DNA: TGCGCCAGCAGCCGTGGCTCTTGGACTGAAGCTTTCTTT. As protein: CASSRGSWTEAFF. The chain links TRBV4-1 to TRBJ1-1, with unresolved D. V gave up 4 bases and J gave up 5 bases, with 11 bases separating them. There are 13 residues in the CDR3. The V gene's germline CDR1 is MGHRA and CDR2 YSYEKL.

The chain joins TRBV9 to TRBJ2-3; D is perhaps TRBD2 (6 bases). V was clipped by 4 bases and J by 10 bases, with 13 bases between them. The CDR3 is 12 amino acids. Germline V lookup: CDR1 SGDLS, CDR2 YYNGEE. CDR3 DNA sequence: TGTGCCAGCAGCCCTACTAGCCGTGCGCAGTATTTT. Protein product: CASSPTSRAQYF. The complete variable domain, with remaining parts taken from reference TRBV9 and TRBJ2-3, reads DSGVTQTPKHLITATGQRVTLRCSPRSGDLSVYWYQQSLDQGLQFLIQYYNGEERAKGNILERFSAQQFPDLHSELNLSSLELGDSALYFCASSPTSRAQYFGPGTRLTVL.

The rearrangement joins TRBV5-1 to TRBJ1-1; 8 positions match TRBD1. This CDR3 is built from 14 residues. Germline CDR1 SGHRS, CDR2 YFSETQ. After removal of 3 bases from V and 3 bases from J, the junction contained 4 bases not matched to a gene. The CDR3, as DNA: TGCGCCAGCAGCTCAGGACAGGGTCACACTGAAGCTTTCTTT. This codes for CASSSGQGHTEAFF.

The CDR3 here is CASSSYTEYEQYF. The CDR3 DNA is TGTGCCAGCAGTTCCTACACGGAGTACGAGCAGTACTTC. This chain connects TRBV12-3 or TRBV12-4 to TRBJ2-7; D gene unclear. Trimming shortened V by 4 bases and J by 4 bases, and 11 bases separated the two germline ends. The CDR3 totals 13 residues.

This chain connects TRBV27 to TRBJ1-2, with 8 bases identical to TRBD1. Germline V gene sequence: CDR1 MNHEY, CDR2 SMNVEV (reference sequence). This CDR3 has 13 residues. V lost 2 bases and J lost 8; bases outside the gene matches: 4. This CDR3 reads CASSLRRGRGYTF. The CDR3, as DNA: TGTGCCAGCAGTTTACGCAGGGGGCGAGGCTACACCTTC.

J is TRBJ2-3 and V is TRBV9; a weak D match, TRBD2 (6 bases). The V and J ends lost 3 bases and 2 bases respectively, with 13 bases between them. Per germline, CDR1 SGDLS and CDR2 YYNGEE. This CDR3 region has 15 residues. CDR3 bases: TGTGCCAGCAGCGCCGGGACTTATATCACAGATACGCAGTATTTT. Amino acid sequence: CASSAGTYITDTQYF.

The genes are TRBV5-3 and TRBJ2-1; TRBD1 matches at 7 bases. TRBV5-3 is filed as an ORF, its function uncertain. CDR3 length: 16 residues. With 4 bases clipped from V and 1 base from J, the junction kept 8 bases outside the gene matches. CDR3 DNA sequence: TGTGCCAGAAGCCCGGACAACAGGGGTTCCTACAATGAGCAGTTCTTC. Protein sequence: CARSPDNRGSYNEQFF.

J is TRBJ1-2 and V is TRBV10-2; D perhaps matches TRBD1 (5 bases). Trimming shortened V by 3 bases and J by 3 bases, and 23 bases separated the two germline ends. This CDR3 is 18 amino acids long. Germline CDR1 WSHSY, CDR2 SAAADI. CDR3 amino acids: CASSDSGRGFQGDYGYTF. DNA for the CDR3: TGCGCCAGCAGTGATTCTGGCCGGGGGTTCCAAGGAGACTATGGCTACACCTTC.

This clone was seen only a few times. The chain uses TRBV6-5 and TRBJ1-2; possible D gene TRBD1, 6 bases. V was pared by 4 bases and J by 1 base, with 13 bases between. CDR3 length: 15 residues. Germline values: CDR1 MNHEY, CDR2 SVGAGI. The CDR3: CASSLLMDSNYGYTF. As DNA, the CDR3 is TGTGCCAGCAGTTTGTTGATGGACAGTAACTATGGCTACACCTTC.

The V and J genes are TRBV5-1 and TRBJ2-1; 9 bases agree with TRBD2. The CDR3 spans 16 residues. Per germline, CDR1 SGHRS and CDR2 YFSETQ. The V segment lost 5 bases and the J segment 6 bases; nucleotides outside the gene matches: 12. The CDR3 DNA reads as TGCGCCAGCAGAGTGGGACGGATTAGCGGGGGCAATGAGCAGTTCTTC. Protein product: CASRVGRISGGNEQFF.

This clone was seen a handful of times. The J gene is TRBJ2-1, the V gene TRBV9; 7 bases fit TRBD1. This CDR3 region has 15 residues. Germline-derived CDR1 and CDR2 are SGDLS and YYNGEE. Trimming took 5 bases from V and 2 from J; bases not matched to a gene: 7. CDR3 sequence: CASSAVGTAYNEQFF. In DNA form, the CDR3 reads TGTGCCAGCAGTGCCGTAGGGACAGCCTACAATGAGCAGTTCTTC.

This chain joins TRBV14 and TRBJ2-7; weak D call: TRBD2 (6 bases). This CDR3 contains 15 residues. Germline values: CDR1 SGHDN, CDR2 FVKESK. V lost 6 bases to trimming and J lost 0 bases, with 15 bases between them. The CDR3 coding sequence is TGTGCCAGCAGTCGTGAGCGGGCCCTCTCCTACGAGCAGTACTTC. Residues: CASSRERALSYEQYF.

This clone was counted a single time. The chain has TRBV9 and TRBJ2-2, with TRBD1 identical over 8 bases. Germline values: CDR1 SGDLS, CDR2 YYNGEE. This CDR3 is built from 16 residues. The junction had 10 bases not matched to a gene; V was cut back by 2 bases and J by 7 bases. The CDR3 loop is CASSVVPGGLDGELFF. The CDR3 DNA reads as TGTGCCAGCAGCGTCGTTCCAGGGGGCTTAGACGGGGAGCTGTTTTTT.

This chain connects TRBV4-3 to TRBJ1-3, with D hard to call. In germline, CDR1 is LGHNA, CDR2 YSLEER. The V and J ends lost 1 base and 0 bases respectively, with 13 bases between them. The CDR3 is made up of 17 amino acids. CDR3 loop: CASSQVLRAGSGNTIYF. The CDR3 nucleotides read TGCGCCAGCAGCCAAGTTCTTAGAGCCGGCTCTGGAAACACCATATATTTT.